This TCR beta chain was recorded in a study of blood T cell repertoires in COVID-19 (dated by TCRdb to 2020 to 2021). General notes on the study: Samples covering the acute and convalescent phases of COVID-19 were provided by collaborators in the United States, Italy and Spain. A de-identified subject ID, COVID-19 status, age in years and sex were almost always included in the sample metadata. Samples were obtained from the ongoing ImmuneRACE study (first 160 participants) and from approximately 1,200 subjects provided by 6 global collaborators. The repertoires were made available in a free public database intended to serve as a resource for research on the immune response to SARS-CoV-2. The prospective study material was composed of cDNA or gDNA derived from T cells, B-cell-depleted T cells, or PBMCs. The dataset comprised deeply sampled blood TCRbeta repertoires from subjects exposed to, actively infected with, or recovered from COVID-19. Where available, HLA class I and class II types were taken from metadata supplied by the sample provider and were not determined by assay-based typing. Study-level results and caveats: How much clinical and demographic metadata was included differed by source and by participant, and the metadata was provided uncurated.

The junction shows trimming of 2 bases on V and 2 bases on J, plus 11 bases between the germline ends. The CDR3 runs 14 amino acids, cysteine and phenylalanine included. The CDR3 DNA has 42 bases and is translated from base 1. The germline V gene supplies CDR1 SGHDT and CDR2 YYEEEE. About this clone itself: It has no known antigen specificity. Per-base qualities were not stored, and no clone one base away is much larger.

TCRbeta CDR3 regions were amplified from genomic DNA using the immunoSEQ Assay, a bias-controlled multiplex PCR. In the authors' own workflow: Nucleated cell counts per sample were estimated from amplification of reference gene primers within the assay. Sequence reads were collapsed and filtered to measure the absolute abundance of every unique TCRbeta CDR3 rearrangement. Productive Simpson clonality was computed per sample as the square root of Simpson's diversity index over productive rearrangements. TCRdb holds this immuneACCESS table with in-frame rearrangements only. Some clones are missing; in checked studies, unresolved V genes explain under half, and the rest has no known cause. V and J calls and clone size are as listed in that table; D and trimming were resolved from the DNA. This sample holds about 90,000 clones; about four fifths were observed only once. The ten largest make up 9.8% of the sample.

Each collaborating institution followed its own protocols to collect whole blood in K2EDTA tubes. For TCRbeta analysis, collaborators shipped samples in one of three forms: frozen whole blood, isolated PBMCs, or DNA extracted from either of those sample types. The sequencing input was peripheral blood. The origin of this receptor is an elderly woman with acute or convalescent COVID-19. The chain joins TRBV5-6 to TRBJ2-7; 5 matching bases give a weak D call of TRBD2. CDR3 region: CASSFGDGAYEQYF. The DNA is TGTGCCAGCAGCTTTGGTGACGGGGCCTACGAGCAGTACTTC.